This T cell receptor (beta chain) was observed in a study of T cell responses to AZD1222 COVID-19 vaccine. Study background: The analysis combined second doses at about 4 or about 12 weeks.

Generated by immunoSEQ multiplex PCR, the TCRdb table keeps only in-frame clones and is missing some. Here the sample spans roughly 130,000 clones, roughly 87% being singletons. Note on this clone: Antigen specificity is unknown.

Whole-study findings and limits: Most donors were white British and more were female, and clonal diversity was possibly underestimated.

Deletions cut 3 bases from V and 7 bases from J, with 15 bases between. Germline CDR1 is MGHRA and CDR2 is YSYEKL. The CDR3 consists of 14 residues. The chain is built from TRBV4-1 and TRBJ1-2; unclear D gene. This TCR came from an adult in good health. The starting material was peripheral blood, obtained on day 0 of AZD1222 vaccination. CDR3 DNA: TGCGCCAGCAGCCAGGGCTGGGGTGAGCGTGGCTACACCTTC. Its protein product is CASSQGWGERGYTF.